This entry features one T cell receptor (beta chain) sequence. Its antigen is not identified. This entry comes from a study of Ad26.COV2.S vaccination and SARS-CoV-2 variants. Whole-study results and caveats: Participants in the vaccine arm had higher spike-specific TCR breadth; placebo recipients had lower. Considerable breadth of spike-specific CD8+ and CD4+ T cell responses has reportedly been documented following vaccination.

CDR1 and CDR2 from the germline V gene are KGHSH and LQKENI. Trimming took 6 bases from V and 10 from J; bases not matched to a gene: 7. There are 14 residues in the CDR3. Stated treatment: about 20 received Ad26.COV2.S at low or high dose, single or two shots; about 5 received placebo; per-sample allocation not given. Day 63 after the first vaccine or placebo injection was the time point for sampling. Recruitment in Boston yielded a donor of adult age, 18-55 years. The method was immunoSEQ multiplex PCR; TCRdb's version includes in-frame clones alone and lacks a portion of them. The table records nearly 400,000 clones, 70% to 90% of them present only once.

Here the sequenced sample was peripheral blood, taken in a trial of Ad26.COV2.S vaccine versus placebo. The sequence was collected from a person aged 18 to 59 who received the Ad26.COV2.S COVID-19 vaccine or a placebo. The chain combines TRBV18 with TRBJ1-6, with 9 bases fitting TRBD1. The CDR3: CASSKDRGGSPLHF. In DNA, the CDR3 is TGTGCCAGCTCTAAGGACAGGGGAGGATCACCCCTCCACTTT.